This TCR beta chain was obtained from a study of T-cell reconstitution after alpha-beta-depleted transplantation in children (TCRdb year 2016). Describing the broader study: The study quantitatively tracked T-cell immune reconstitution after TCRalphabeta/CD19-depleted allogeneic hematopoietic cell transplantation in children using TCR repertoire profiling.

What the treatment or condition label conveys for this sample: allogeneic hematopoietic cell transplantation with graft depleted of TCRalphabeta T cells and CD19 B cells. Transplant recipients were children who received TCRalphabeta/CD19-depleted allogeneic hematopoietic cell grafts. The germline V gene supplies CDR1 MNHNS and CDR2 SASEGT. A distance of 10 bases separates the germline ends of V and J, which lose 5 bases and 3 bases respectively. Including the terminal cysteine and phenylalanine, the CDR3 comprises 13 residues. Only the CDR3 portion is preserved as DNA: 39 bases, with reading frame beginning at the first base. The investigation overall reported the following: Hyperexpanded clone frequencies declined over subsequent months; after one year, T-cell counts and TCRbeta diversity were mostly attributed to newly produced T cells. The apparently early recovery of alphabetaT-cell counts about two months after transplant reportedly depended on only several hundred rapidly expanded clones that came from non-depleted graft cells. In some patients, high TCRbeta diversity at day 60 was attributed to recipient T cells and intrathymic progenitors that had survived conditioning.

Library preparation employed PCR. These reads were obtained on an Illumina HiSeq 2500. To normalize quantification of the TCRbeta repertoire, the TCR libraries were built with molecular barcoding that relied on unique molecular identifiers. Using fastp at Q25 and MiXCR, TCRdb reprocessed the public reads and kept productive beta chains. Each entry is one CDR3 protein sequence, shown with its most common DNA and genes. The sample table shows approximately 980,000 distinct CDR3 sequences, and 25% to 30% are seen once. The ten largest account for about 28% of the sample. As concerns this clonotype: Its cognate antigen has yet to be identified. Base qualities are missing; no much larger clone stands one base away.

Specimen: PBMCs, mostly from graft donor cells, collected 360 days after TCRalphabeta/CD19-depleted stem cell transplant. The rearranged segments are TRBV6-1 and TRBJ2-5, with a weak D call of TRBD1 (5 bases match). The sequence came from a boy in the first two years of life who had a stem cell transplant for SCID, so the T cells may come from the graft donor. The DNA sequence follows: TGTGCCAGCAGTCGACAGTTAAAAGAGACCCAGTACTTC. This sequence encodes CASSRQLKETQYF.